This T cell receptor (beta chain) was identified in a study of CD8+CD57+ T cells in acquired aplastic anemia. Findings and caveats of the study: Patients and healthy controls showed no significant CD8+ Simpson's diversity difference.

The use of genomic DNA as template underpinned the TCR beta VDJ and CDR3 profiling. TCRdb passed the reads through MiXCR, listing each CDR3 protein once. Of some 160,000 distinct CDR3 sequences listed, roughly 48% are singletons. This CDR3 has 17 residues. Per germline, CDR1 SGDLS and CDR2 YYNGEE. Germline trimming cut 4 bases from V and 6 bases from J; bases unmatched to any gene: 9. With regard to this clonotype: The antigen remains unidentified.

The authors sequenced patients whose flow cytometry had shown CD8+CD57+ cell expansion. The clonotype was recovered from a human donor with aplastic anemia. V usage is TRBV9 and J usage is TRBJ1-6; 11 bases agree with TRBD1. The sequenced sample consisted of sorted CD4+, CD8+, or CD8+CD57+ T cells (not recorded which) from PBMCs. CDR3 DNA: TGTGCCAGCAGCCCGCAATTGGACAGGGGGCCTAATTCACCCCTCCACTTT. Translated, it gives CASSPQLDRGPNSPLHF.